This TCR beta chain was profiled in a study of CD8 T cells in Susac syndrome. This CDR3 contains 12 residues. Germline V gene data show CDR1 as SQVTM and CDR2 as ANQGSEA. V shed 4 bases and J shed 3 bases, with 10 bases lying between them. This clonotype appeared a few times. Random hexamers primed reverse transcription of roughly 0.5 to 1 ug RNA. TCRdb re-called the immunoSEQ multiplex PCR reads with MiXCR, one entry per CDR3 protein. The table shows 150,000 or so distinct CDR3 sequences, with 92% occurring only once. This chain connects TRBV29-1 to TRBJ2-7, with D unclear. The sequenced sample was CD4+ T cells from PBMCs. The TCR sequence derives from a human donor in good health. CDR3: CSVGLPGYEQYF. In DNA, the CDR3 is TGCAGCGTTGGGCTCCCAGGCTACGAGCAGTACTTC.